What follows describes a single T cell receptor (beta chain). The CDR3 totals 10 residues. CDR1 is MNHEY and CDR2 is SVGAGI in the germline V gene. V dropped 7 bases and J dropped 6 bases, with 6 bases sitting between them. The sample comes from a study of blood T cell repertoires in COVID-19. Study summary: Whether acute or convalescent, the COVID-19 samples came from the United States, Italy and Spain.

Original methodology: By means of reference gene primer amplification, nucleated cell counts were estimated. The protocol was immunoSEQ multiplex PCR, while the TCRdb copy is restricted to in-frame clones and leaves out a portion. That table is the source of V, J and clone size, and D and trimming were worked out from the DNA. Among some 230,000 clones listed, roughly 90% were seen once. This chain connects TRBV6-5 to TRBJ1-1, with no clear D. Sequencing was performed on peripheral blood. This sequence was found in a young man who had recovered from COVID-19. CDR3 protein: CASNSPEAFF. The CDR3 DNA is TGTGCCAGCAATAGCCCTGAAGCTTTCTTT.